These 17 T cell receptor beta chains share one sample of origin, sequenced in a study of blood T cell repertoires in COVID-19 (TCRdb year 2020). The library was generated by the immunoSEQ multiplex PCR assay. Held by TCRdb, this immuneACCESS table contains in-frame sequences only and omits some clones. Under half of the omission traces to an unresolved V gene where checked; the cause of the rest is unknown. Here the sample has 150,000 or so clones; about 86% occur a single time. The ten most abundant clones make up roughly 4.1% of the sample. Sequences were obtained from peripheral blood. The receptors were sampled from a woman in her sixties or seventies with acute or convalescent COVID-19.

In DNA form, the CDR3 reads TGTGCCAGCACCTGGGGGCATTCATTCACCATTTATGGCTACACCTTC. Amino acids: CASTWGHSFTIYGYTF. This chain links TRBV5-6 with TRBJ1-2; a weak D match, TRBD1 (6 bases). This CDR3 has 16 amino acids. V was shortened by 6 bases and J by 5 bases, with 23 bases between the two germline ends. Germline CDR1 and CDR2: SGHDT and YYEEEE.

This clone has a single count. This sequence joins TRBV28 and TRBJ1-2; 9 bases fit TRBD1. V dropped 5 bases and J dropped 8; count of bases not matched to a gene: 9. Germline V gene sequence: CDR1 MDHEN, CDR2 SYDVKM. The CDR3 length is 14 residues. The CDR3 spells CASSLAGTGFGYTF. The CDR3 nucleotides read TGTGCCAGCAGTCTTGCCGGGACAGGGTTCGGCTACACCTTC.

The genes are TRBV28 and TRBJ1-6; 7 positions match TRBD1. There are 13 residues in the CDR3. The germline CDR1 and CDR2 sequences are MDHEN and SYDVKM. The chain's CDR3 is CATWGQMRAPLHF. Written as DNA, the CDR3 is TGTGCTACATGGGGACAGATGAGAGCACCCCTCCACTTT.

J is TRBJ1-3 and V is TRBV5-8; TRBD1 matches at 10 bases. The ends lost 4 bases at V and 8 bases at J; junction bases unmatched: 6. CDR3 length equals 14 residues. CDR1 and CDR2 (germline): SGHTS, YDEGEE. CDR3 residues: CASSLGQGTDTIYF. Here the CDR3 DNA reads TGTGCCAGCAGCCTGGGACAGGGGACGGACACCATATATTTT.

The chain combines TRBV7-6 with TRBJ1-3; no clear D. Trimming removed 6 bases from V and 0 bases from J, with 6 bases in between. There are 13 residues in the CDR3. The germline V gene encodes CDR1 SGHVS and CDR2 FNYEAQ. The CDR3 DNA is TGTGCCAGCAGTCTGAGCTCTGGAAACACCATATATTTT. This gives the protein CASSLSSGNTIYF. Drawing the rest from reference TRBV7-6 and TRBJ1-3, the complete variable domain is GAGVSQSPRYKVTKRGQDVALRCDPISGHVSLYWYRQALGQGPEFLTYFNYEAQQDKSGLPNDRFSAERPEGSISTLTIQRTEQRDSAMYRCASSLSSGNTIYFGEGSWLTVV.

The chain joins TRBV11-2 to TRBJ2-1, with unresolved D. Trimming shortened V by 5 bases and J by 0 bases, and 8 bases separated the two germline ends. The CDR3 is 14 amino acids. The germline V gene has CDR1 SGHAT and CDR2 FQNNGV. Here the CDR3 DNA reads TGTGCCAGCAGCCAAACTGGCTCCTACAATGAGCAGTTCTTC. Amino acids: CASSQTGSYNEQFF.

J is TRBJ1-6 and V is TRBV7-2; TRBD1 matches at 10 bases. This CDR3 contains 15 residues. Germline lookup yields CDR1 SGHTA and CDR2 FQGNSA. Losses at the gene ends were 4 bases for V and 8 bases for J; bases not matched to a gene: 5. DNA of the CDR3: TGTGCCAGCAGCTCCAGACAGGGGGCTTATTCACCCCTCCACTTT. It translates to CASSSRQGAYSPLHF.

This clone was counted once. The chain recombines TRBV28 with TRBJ1-6, with 7 bases identical to TRBD1. The germline CDR1 and CDR2 sequences are MDHEN and SYDVKM. This CDR3 has 14 residues. The J segment lost 7 bases and the V segment lost 3 bases, leaving 3 bases of the junction unmatched. CDR3: CASSLTGRNSPLHF. CDR3 nucleotide sequence: TGTGCCAGCAGTTTGACAGGGCGCAATTCACCCCTCCACTTT.

The chain recombines TRBV19 with TRBJ1-1, with 10 nucleotides matching TRBD1. From germline, CDR1 is LNHDA and CDR2 SQIVND (reference sequence). V trimming: 5 bases; J trimming: 3 bases; junction bases outside the gene matches: 9. The CDR3 spans 16 residues. Here the CDR3 reads CASSHIPGQGYTEAFF. In nucleotides, the CDR3 is TGTGCCAGTAGTCACATCCCGGGACAGGGGTACACTGAAGCTTTCTTT. The complete variable domain, with remaining parts taken from reference TRBV19 and TRBJ1-1, reads DGGITQSPKYLFRKEGQNVTLSCEQNLNHDAMYWYRQDPGQGLRLIYYSQIVNDFQKGDIAEGYSVSREKKESFPLTVTSAQKNPTAFYLCASSHIPGQGYTEAFFGQGTRLTVV.

The gene calls are TRBV4-3 and TRBJ1-4; D is possibly TRBD1 (6 bases). V lost 0 bases and J lost 7, with 9 bases in between. This CDR3 has 14 amino acids. CDR1 is LGHNA, CDR2 YSLEER, per germline. The CDR3 here is CASSQEAGAEKLFF. The CDR3 coding sequence is TGCGCCAGCAGCCAAGAGGCAGGGGCTGAAAAACTGTTTTTT.

V is TRBV10-3 and J is TRBJ1-1; no clear D. V was trimmed by 10 bases and J by 6 bases, leaving 21 bases between them. The CDR3 consists of 14 residues. CDR1 and CDR2 from the germline V gene are ENHRY and SYGVKD. This CDR3 reads CATLRETLAPEAFF. The CDR3 DNA follows: TGTGCCACCCTCCGGGAGACACTAGCTCCTGAAGCTTTCTTT.

The rearrangement uses TRBV30 and TRBJ1-4; TRBD1 aligns across 8 bases. The CDR3 extends over 13 amino acids. Looked up from germline, CDR1 is GTSNPN and CDR2 is SVGIG (reference sequence). V trimming: 5 bases; J trimming: 11 bases; junction bases outside the gene matches: 10. The CDR3 DNA reads TGTGCCTGGCTTGACAGGGGTGGGGGTAAACTGTTTTTT. Translating it yields CAWLDRGGGKLFF.

The V call is TRBV7-3, the J call TRBJ2-1, with 9 bases aligning to TRBD1. V lost 0 bases, J lost 6 bases, and 12 bases stayed unmatched. CDR1 and CDR2 from the germline V gene are SGHTA and FQGTGA. The CDR3 totals 18 residues. The CDR3, as DNA: TGTGCCAGCAGCTTAACCCCCTCCACAGGGGGCGATAGCAATGAGCAGTTCTTC. Amino acids: CASSLTPSTGGDSNEQFF. Looking up the rest from reference TRBV7-3 and TRBJ2-1 gives the full variable domain: GAGVSQTPSNKVTEKGKYVELRCDPISGHTALYWYRQSLGQGPEFLIYFQGTGAADDSGLPNDRFFAVRPEGSVSTLKIQRTERGDSAVYLCASSLTPSTGGDSNEQFFGPGTRLTVL.

This chain joins TRBV5-1 and TRBJ2-2; D not resolved. CDR3 length: 14 amino acids. V lost 0 bases, J lost 1 base, and 4 bases lay in between. Looked up from germline, CDR1 is SGHRS and CDR2 is YFSETQ. The CDR3 here is CASSLDMNTGELFF. Here the CDR3 DNA reads TGCGCCAGCAGCTTGGACATGAACACCGGGGAGCTGTTTTTT.

J is TRBJ2-2 and V is TRBV30; tentative D call: TRBD1 (5 bases). Trimming removed 2 bases from V and 4 bases from J, with 8 bases in between. Germline CDR1 and CDR2: GTSNPN and SVGIG (reference sequence). The CDR3 spans 13 residues. CDR3 protein: CAWSPQGTGELFF. CDR3 DNA: TGTGCCTGGAGTCCGCAGGGCACCGGGGAGCTGTTTTTT.

This clone was observed a single time. V and J are TRBV29-1 and TRBJ1-6; 9 bases agree with TRBD1. Germline values: CDR1 SQVTM, CDR2 ANQGSEA. Unmatched junction bases numbered 5, after V lost 7 bases and J lost 7 bases. The CDR3 contains 13 residues. The chain's CDR3 is CSAGDRANSPLHF. The DNA of the CDR3 is TGCAGCGCCGGGGACAGGGCAAATTCACCCCTCCACTTT.

This clone was counted only a few times. The gene calls are TRBV30 and TRBJ1-1; D might be TRBD1 (6 bases). This CDR3 spans 14 amino acids. CDR1 and CDR2 (germline): GTSNPN, SVGIG (reference sequence). V was clipped by 3 bases and J by 0 bases, with 11 bases between them. CDR3 loop: CAWRPTGLNTEAFF. The DNA for the CDR3 is TGTGCCTGGAGGCCGACAGGCCTGAACACTGAAGCTTTCTTT.